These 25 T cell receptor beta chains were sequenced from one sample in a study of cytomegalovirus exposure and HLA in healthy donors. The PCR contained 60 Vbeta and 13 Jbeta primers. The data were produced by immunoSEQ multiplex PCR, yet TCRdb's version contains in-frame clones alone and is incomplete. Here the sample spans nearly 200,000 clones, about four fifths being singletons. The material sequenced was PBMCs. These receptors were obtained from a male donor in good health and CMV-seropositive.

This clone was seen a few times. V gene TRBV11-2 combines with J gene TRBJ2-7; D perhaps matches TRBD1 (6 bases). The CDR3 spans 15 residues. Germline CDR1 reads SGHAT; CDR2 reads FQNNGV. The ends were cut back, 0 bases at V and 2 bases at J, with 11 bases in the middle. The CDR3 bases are TGTGCCAGCAGCTTAGAACCGGGACAAACCTACGAGCAGTACTTC. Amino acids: CASSLEPGQTYEQYF.

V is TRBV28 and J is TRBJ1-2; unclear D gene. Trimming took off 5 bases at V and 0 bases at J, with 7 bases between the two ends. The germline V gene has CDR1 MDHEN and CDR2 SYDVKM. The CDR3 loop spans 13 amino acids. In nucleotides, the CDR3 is TGTGCCAGCAGTGCGAGCCCTAACTATGGCTACACCTTC. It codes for CASSASPNYGYTF.

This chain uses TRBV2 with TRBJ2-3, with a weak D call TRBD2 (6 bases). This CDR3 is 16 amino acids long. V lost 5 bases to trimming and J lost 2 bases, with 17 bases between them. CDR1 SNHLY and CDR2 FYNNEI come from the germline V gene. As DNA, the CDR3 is TGTGCCAGCAGTTGGAACCGGGACTTAACCACAGATACGCAGTATTTT. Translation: CASSWNRDLTTDTQYF. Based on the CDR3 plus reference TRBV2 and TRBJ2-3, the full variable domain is EPEVTQTPSHQVTQMGQEVILRCVPISNHLYFYWYRQILGQKVEFLVSFYNNEISEKSEIFDDQFSVERPDGSNFTLKIRSTKLEDSAMYFCASSWNRDLTTDTQYFGPGTRLTVL.

The CDR3 reads CASSVFYLNPNEQYF. The CDR3 region has the DNA TGTGCCAGCAGTGTTTTCTATCTTAACCCTAACGAGCAGTACTTC. The rearrangement links TRBV28 to TRBJ2-7; D is unclear. Trimming pared 5 bases from V and 5 bases from J, leaving 19 bases between. The CDR3 consists of 15 residues. Germline CDR1 and CDR2: MDHEN and SYDVKM.

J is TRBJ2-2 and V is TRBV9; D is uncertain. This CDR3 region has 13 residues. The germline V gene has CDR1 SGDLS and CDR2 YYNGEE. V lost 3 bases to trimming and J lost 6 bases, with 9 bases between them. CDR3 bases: TGTGCCAGCAGCGGTCAGGCCCCCGGGGAGCTGTTTTTT. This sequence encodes CASSGQAPGELFF.

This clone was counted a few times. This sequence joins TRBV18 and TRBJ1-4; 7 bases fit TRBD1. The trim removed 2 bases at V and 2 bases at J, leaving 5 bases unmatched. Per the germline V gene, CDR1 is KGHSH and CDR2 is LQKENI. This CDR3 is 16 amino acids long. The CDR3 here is CASSPRGGQTNEKLFF. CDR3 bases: TGTGCCAGCTCACCAAGAGGGGGCCAGACTAATGAAAAACTGTTTTTT.

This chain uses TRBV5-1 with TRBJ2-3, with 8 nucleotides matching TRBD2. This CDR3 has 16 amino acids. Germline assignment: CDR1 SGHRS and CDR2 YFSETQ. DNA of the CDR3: TGCGCTTATAGCGGGGCCATACCTCCTAGCACAGATACGCAGTATTTT. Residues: CAYSGAIPPSTDTQYF.

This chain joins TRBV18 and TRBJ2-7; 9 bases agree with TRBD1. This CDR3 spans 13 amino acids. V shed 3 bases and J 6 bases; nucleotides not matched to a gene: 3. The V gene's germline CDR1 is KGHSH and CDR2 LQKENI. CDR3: CASSPSQGAEQYF. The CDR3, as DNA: TGTGCCAGCTCACCCTCACAGGGGGCCGAGCAGTACTTC.

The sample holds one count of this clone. CDR3 bases: TGTGCCAGCAAAAAACAGGGGAGTTACACCGGGGAGCTGTTTTTT. Translating it yields CASKKQGSYTGELFF. The rearrangement links TRBV6-5 to TRBJ2-2, with 7 bases lining up with TRBD1. The V gene's germline CDR1 is MNHEY and CDR2 SVGAGI. There are 15 residues in the CDR3. V gave up 7 bases and J gave up 3 bases; unmatched junction bases: 8.

CDR3 bases: TGTGCCAGCAGCTTAGTTTCCACAGGGGAGGTTCTAACAGATACGCAGTATTTT. The encoded protein is CASSLVSTGEVLTDTQYF. This chain connects TRBV7-6 to TRBJ2-3, with D tentatively TRBD1 (7 bases). V was pared by 1 base and J by 3 bases, with 20 bases between. The germline CDR1 and CDR2 sequences are SGHVS and FNYEAQ. The CDR3 totals 18 residues.

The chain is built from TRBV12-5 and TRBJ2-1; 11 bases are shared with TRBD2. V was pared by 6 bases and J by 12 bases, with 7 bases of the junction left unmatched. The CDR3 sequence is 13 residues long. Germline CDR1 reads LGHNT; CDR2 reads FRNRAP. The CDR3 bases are TGTGCTAGTGGGACTAGCGGGGCACCTCGGCAGTTCTTC. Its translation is CASGTSGAPRQFF.

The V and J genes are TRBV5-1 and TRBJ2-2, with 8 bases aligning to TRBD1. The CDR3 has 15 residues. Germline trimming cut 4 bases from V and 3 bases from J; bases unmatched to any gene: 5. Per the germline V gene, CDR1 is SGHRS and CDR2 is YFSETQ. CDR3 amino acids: CASSGDRPDTGELFF. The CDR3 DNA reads TGCGCCAGCAGCGGGGACAGGCCGGACACCGGGGAGCTGTTTTTT.

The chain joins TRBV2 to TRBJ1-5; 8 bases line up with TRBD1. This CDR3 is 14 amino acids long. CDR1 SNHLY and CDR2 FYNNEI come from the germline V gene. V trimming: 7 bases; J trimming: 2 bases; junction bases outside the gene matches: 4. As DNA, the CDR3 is TGTGCCAGCACAGTGGGACAGGGCAATCAGCCCCAGCATTTT. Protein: CASTVGQGNQPQHF.

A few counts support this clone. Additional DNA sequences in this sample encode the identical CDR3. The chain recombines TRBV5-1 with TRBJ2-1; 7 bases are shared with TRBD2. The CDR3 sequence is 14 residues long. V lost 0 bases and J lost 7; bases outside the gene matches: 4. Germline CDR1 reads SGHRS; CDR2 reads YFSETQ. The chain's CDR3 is CASSLGLARNEQFF. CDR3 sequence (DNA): TGCGCCAGCAGCTTGGGACTAGCCAGGAATGAGCAGTTCTTC.

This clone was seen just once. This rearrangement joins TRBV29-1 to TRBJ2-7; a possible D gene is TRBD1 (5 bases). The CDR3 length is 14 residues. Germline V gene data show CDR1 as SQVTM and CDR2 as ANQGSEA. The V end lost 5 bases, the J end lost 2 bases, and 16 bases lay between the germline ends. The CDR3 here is CSVRSAGRTYEQYF. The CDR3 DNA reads TGCAGCGTTAGGTCGGCAGGGCGCACCTACGAGCAGTACTTC.

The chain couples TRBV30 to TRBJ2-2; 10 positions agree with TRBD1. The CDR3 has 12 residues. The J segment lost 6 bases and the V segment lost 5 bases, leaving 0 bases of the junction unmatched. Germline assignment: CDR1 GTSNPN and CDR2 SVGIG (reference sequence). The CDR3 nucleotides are TGTGCCTGGGGACAGGGGGCCGGGGAGCTGTTTTTT. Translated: CAWGQGAGELFF. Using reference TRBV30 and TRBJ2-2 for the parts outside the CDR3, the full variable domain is SQTIHQWPATLVQPVGSPLSLECTVEGTSNPNLYWYRQAAGRGLQLLFYSVGIGQISSEVPQNLSASRPQDRQFILSSKKLLLSDSGFYLCAWGQGAGELFFGEGSRLTVL.

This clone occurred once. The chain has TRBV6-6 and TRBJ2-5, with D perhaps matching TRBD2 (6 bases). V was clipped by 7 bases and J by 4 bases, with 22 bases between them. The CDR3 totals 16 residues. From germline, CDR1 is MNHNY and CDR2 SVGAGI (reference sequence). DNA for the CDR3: TGTGCCAGCATCGGACTACCGGGGGAATTGGGAGAGACCCAGTACTTC. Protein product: CASIGLPGELGETQYF.

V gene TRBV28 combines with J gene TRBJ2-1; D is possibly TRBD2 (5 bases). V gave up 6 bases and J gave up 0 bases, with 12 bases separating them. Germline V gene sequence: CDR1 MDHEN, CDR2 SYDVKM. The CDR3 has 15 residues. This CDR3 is CASSQLEVSYNEQFF. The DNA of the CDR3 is TGTGCCAGCAGCCAATTGGAGGTCTCCTACAATGAGCAGTTCTTC.

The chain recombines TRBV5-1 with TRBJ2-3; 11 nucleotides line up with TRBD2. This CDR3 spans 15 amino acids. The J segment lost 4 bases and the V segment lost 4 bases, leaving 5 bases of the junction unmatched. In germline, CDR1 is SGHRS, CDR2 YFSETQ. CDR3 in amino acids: CASSRGLAEADTQYF. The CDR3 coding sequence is TGCGCCAGCAGCAGGGGACTAGCGGAGGCAGATACGCAGTATTTT.

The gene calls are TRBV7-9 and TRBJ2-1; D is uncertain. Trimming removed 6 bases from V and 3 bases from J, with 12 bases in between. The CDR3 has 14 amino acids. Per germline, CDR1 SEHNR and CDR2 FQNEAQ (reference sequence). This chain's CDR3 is CASSSSVLYNEQFF. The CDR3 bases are TGTGCCAGCAGTTCCTCAGTCCTCTACAATGAGCAGTTCTTC.

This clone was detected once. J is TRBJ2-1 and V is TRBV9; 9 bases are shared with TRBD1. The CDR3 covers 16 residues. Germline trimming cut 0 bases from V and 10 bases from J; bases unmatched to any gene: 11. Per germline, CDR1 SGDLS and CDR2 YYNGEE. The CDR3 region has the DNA TGTGCCAGCAGCGTAGCCGGGGGACAGGGTTTGGAGGAGCAGTTCTTC. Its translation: CASSVAGGQGLEEQFF.

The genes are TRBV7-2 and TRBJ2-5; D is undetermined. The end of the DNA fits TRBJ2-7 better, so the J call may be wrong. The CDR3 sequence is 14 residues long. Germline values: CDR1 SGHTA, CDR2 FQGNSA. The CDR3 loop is CASSLASQSYEQYF. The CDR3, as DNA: TGTGCCAGCAGCTTAGCTAGCCAGAGCTACGAGCAGTACTTC.

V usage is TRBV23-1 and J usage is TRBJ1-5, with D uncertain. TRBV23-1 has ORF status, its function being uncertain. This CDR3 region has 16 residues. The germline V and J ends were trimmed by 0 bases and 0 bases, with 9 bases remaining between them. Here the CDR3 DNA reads TGCGCCAGCAGTCAATCGAAGCGTTATAGCAATCAGCCCCAGCATTTT. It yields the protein CASSQSKRYSNQPQHF.

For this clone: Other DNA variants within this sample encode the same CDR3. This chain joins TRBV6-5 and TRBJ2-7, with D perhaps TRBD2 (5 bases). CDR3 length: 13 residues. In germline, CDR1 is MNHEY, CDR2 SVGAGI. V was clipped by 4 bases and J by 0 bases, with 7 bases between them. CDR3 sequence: CASSLGGSYEQYF. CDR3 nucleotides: TGTGCCAGCAGTTTAGGAGGCTCCTACGAGCAGTACTTC.

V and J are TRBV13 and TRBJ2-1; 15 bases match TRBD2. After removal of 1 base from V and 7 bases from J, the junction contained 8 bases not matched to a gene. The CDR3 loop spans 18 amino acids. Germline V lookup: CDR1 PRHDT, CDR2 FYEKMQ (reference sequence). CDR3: CASSLEGTSGGNWNEQFF. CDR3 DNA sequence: TGTGCCAGCAGCTTAGAAGGGACTAGCGGGGGGAATTGGAATGAGCAGTTCTTC.